The clone carrying this T cell receptor (beta chain) was detected a few times. These data come from a study of T-cell memory formation after mild COVID-19. The V gene's germline CDR1 is SGHTA and CDR2 FQGNSA. V lost 4 bases and J 2 bases, leaving 15 bases between the germline ends. CDR3 length equals 16 residues. Each CDR3 protein is one row after TCRdb ran MiXCR on the 5' RACE reads. Among just under 550,000 distinct CDR3 sequences listed, around 20% were seen once. The sequencing input was PBMCs or a T cell subset sorted from them (not recorded which). The TCR comes from an adult woman who had mild COVID-19 (a few samples of this study predate the infection). Cell type and time point are not known. J is TRBJ2-1 and V is TRBV7-2; the D gene is possibly TRBD2 (6 bases). Here the CDR3 DNA reads TGTGCCAGCAGCTCCCCGACGGGAGATACCTACAATGAGCAGTTCTTC. Encoded protein: CASSSPTGDTYNEQFF.